A single sample gave rise to the 29 T cell receptor beta chains below, sequenced in a study of shared clonotypes between healthy human individuals. Method: immunoSEQ multiplex PCR; TCRdb's copy keeps in-frame clones and lacks some. The data contain a few hundred thousand clones, roughly 80% of them singletons. Specimen: memory CD4+ T cells sorted from blood. Documented subset: CD45RA-negative fraction. The receptor set was obtained from a man between 25 and 39 years old in good health.

J is TRBJ2-2 and V is TRBV19, with D unresolved. Germline-derived CDR1 and CDR2 are LNHDA and SQIVND (reference sequence). Trimming took 3 bases from V and 5 from J, leaving 7 bases between them. This CDR3 has 13 amino acids. CDR3 in DNA: TGTGCCAGTAGTATTGGGTGGACCGGGGAGCTGTTTTTT. It specifies CASSIGWTGELFF.

The CDR3 reads CASFSGGSGANVLTF. The DNA of the CDR3 is TGCGCCAGCTTTTCCGGTGGGTCTGGGGCCAACGTCCTGACTTTC. This sequence joins TRBV5-1 and TRBJ2-6; no clear D. CDR1 SGHRS and CDR2 YFSETQ come from the germline V gene. The CDR3 length is 15 residues. Trimming left V 7 bases short and J 1 base short, with 12 bases between.

The chain couples TRBV11-2 to TRBJ2-1, with 13 bases aligning to TRBD2. The CDR3 sequence is 15 residues long. CDR1 is SGHAT, CDR2 FQNNGV, per germline. Trimming at V came to 4 bases and at J to 7 bases, leaving 4 bases not matched to a gene. CDR3 loop: CASSSRGLAGNEQFF. Written as DNA, the CDR3 is TGTGCCAGCAGCTCCAGGGGACTAGCGGGGAATGAGCAGTTCTTC. Full variable domain (remainder filled in from reference TRBV11-2 and TRBJ2-1): EAGVAQSPRYKIIEKRQSVAFWCNPISGHATLYWYQQILGQGPKLLIQFQNNGVVDDSQLPKDRFSAERLKGVDSTLKIQPAKLEDSAVYLCASSSRGLAGNEQFFGPGTRLTVL.

The chain combines TRBV6-6 with TRBJ1-5, with D tentatively TRBD1 (5 bases). This CDR3 region has 15 residues. Germline-derived CDR1 and CDR2 are MNHNY and SVGAGI (reference sequence). The V end was cut by 5 bases, the J end by 0 bases, with 11 bases between. As DNA, the CDR3 is TGTGCCAGCAGTCTGACAGAGATTAGCAATCAGCCCCAGCATTTT. This gives the protein CASSLTEISNQPQHF.

This clone occurred many times. This chain links TRBV18 with TRBJ1-2; no firm D call. There are 17 residues in the CDR3. Germline V CDR1 and CDR2: KGHSH, LQKENI. With 0 bases removed from V and 10 bases from J, the gap between germline ends came to 24 bases. The CDR3 protein is CASSPPFVTAQALYYTF. The CDR3 nucleotides read TGTGCCAGCTCACCACCCTTTGTCACCGCCCAAGCGCTTTACTACACCTTC. Full variable domain (missing parts from reference TRBV18 and TRBJ1-2): NAGVMQNPRHLVRRRGQEARLRCSPMKGHSHVYWYRQLPEEGLKFMVYLQKENIIDESGMPKERFSAEFPKEGPSILRIQQVVRGDSAAYFCASSPPFVTAQALYYTFGSGTRLTVV.

This chain joins TRBV9 and TRBJ2-1, with TRBD1 matching 8 bases. V lost 4 bases to trimming and J lost 5 bases; unmatched junction nucleotides: 8. CDR1 is SGDLS and CDR2 is YYNGEE in the germline V gene. CDR3 size: 15 residues. The CDR3 loop is CASSYAGGVDNEQFF. CDR3 nucleotides: TGTGCCAGCAGCTACGCAGGGGGCGTCGACAATGAGCAGTTCTTC.

This clone was seen just once. This chain connects TRBV7-9 to TRBJ2-5; tentatively, D is TRBD1 (6 bases). Trimming left V 5 bases short and J 4 bases short, with 11 bases between. This CDR3 region has 13 residues. Germline CDR1 SEHNR, CDR2 FQNEAQ (reference sequence). The CDR3 DNA sequence: TGTGCCAGCAGCAAACAGGGCTTAGAGACCCAGTACTTC. It translates to CASSKQGLETQYF.

This clone occurred many times. This chain uses TRBV11-2 with TRBJ2-2, with 9 bases fitting TRBD2. Trimming took 0 bases from V and 8 from J; bases not matched to a gene: 7. Per germline, CDR1 SGHAT and CDR2 FQNNGV. The CDR3 is 16 amino acids. Here the CDR3 reads CASSLEIAGAMGELFF. As DNA, the CDR3 is TGTGCCAGCAGCTTAGAGATAGCGGGAGCCATGGGGGAGCTGTTTTTT.

The V gene is TRBV7-2, the J gene TRBJ1-5, with D possibly matching TRBD1 (5 bases). The V end lost 4 bases, the J end lost 1 base, and 14 bases lay between the germline ends. The length of the CDR3 is 16 residues. Germline CDR1 reads SGHTA; CDR2 reads FQGNSA. CDR3 in amino acids: CASSSGPVGSNQPQHF. Written as DNA, the CDR3 is TGTGCCAGCAGCTCGGGGCCTGTAGGGAGCAATCAGCCCCAGCATTTT. Filled out from reference TRBV7-2 and TRBJ1-5, the complete variable domain reads GAGVSQSPSNKVTEKGKDVELRCDPISGHTALYWYRQSLGQGLEFLIYFQGNSAPDKSGLPSDRFSAERTGGSVSTLTIQRTQQEDSAVYLCASSSGPVGSNQPQHFGDGTRLSIL.

This chain connects TRBV10-1 to TRBJ2-7, with D uncertain. The CDR3 totals 13 residues. In germline, CDR1 is WNHNN, CDR2 SYGVQD (reference sequence). Trimming left V 3 bases short and J 4 bases short, with 10 bases between. CDR3 in amino acids: CASSDPPGYEQYF. The CDR3 region has the DNA TGCGCCAGCAGTGACCCCCCCGGGTACGAGCAGTACTTC.

V is TRBV28 and J is TRBJ1-1; maybe TRBD1 (5 bases). Looked up from germline, CDR1 is MDHEN and CDR2 is SYDVKM. V was clipped by 4 bases and J by 2 bases, with 8 bases between them. The CDR3 sequence is 13 residues long. This CDR3 reads CASSSQGNTEAFF. The CDR3 nucleotides are TGTGCCAGCAGTTCTCAGGGTAACACTGAAGCTTTCTTT.

This clone was picked up one time. This sequence joins TRBV11-1 and TRBJ2-1; the D gene is possibly TRBD2 (6 bases). Germline CDR1 and CDR2: SGHAT and FQDESV (reference sequence). The CDR3 extends over 18 amino acids. Trimming stripped 2 bases from V and 0 bases from J, with 17 bases between. The CDR3 DNA follows: TGTGCCAGCAGCTTAAATAGCGGTCGCCTCAACTCCTACAATGAGCAGTTCTTC. Protein sequence: CASSLNSGRLNSYNEQFF.

This clone was counted many times. The chain recombines TRBV4-3 with TRBJ1-2, with TRBD1 identical over 8 bases. Germline V gives CDR1 LGHNA, CDR2 YSLEER. CDR3 length equals 14 residues. The ends lost 4 bases at V and 5 bases at J; junction bases unmatched: 6. The CDR3 protein is CASSRGQGVYGYTF. CDR3 nucleotides: TGCGCCAGCAGCCGTGGACAGGGAGTTTATGGCTACACCTTC.

The chain links TRBV2 to TRBJ2-5; 8 positions agree with TRBD2. V lost 6 bases and J lost 0; bases outside the gene matches: 9. Germline V gene data show CDR1 as SNHLY and CDR2 as FYNNEI. This CDR3 is 16 amino acids long. The chain's CDR3 is CASRRGAREDQETQYF. The CDR3 bases are TGTGCCAGCAGGAGGGGGGCGCGGGAGGACCAAGAGACCCAGTACTTC.

V gene TRBV11-2 combines with J gene TRBJ2-3, with TRBD1 matching over 10 bases. The CDR3 contains 16 residues. Germline-derived CDR1 and CDR2 are SGHAT and FQNNGV. Trimming removed 1 base from V and 2 bases from J; junction bases left unmatched: 3. Here the CDR3 DNA reads TGTGCCAGCAGCTTAGCCGGGACAGGGGTCACAGATACGCAGTATTTT. It codes for CASSLAGTGVTDTQYF.

The rearrangement links TRBV27 to TRBJ1-2, with 7 bases lining up with TRBD1. Germline V gives CDR1 MNHEY, CDR2 SMNVEV (reference sequence). The CDR3 consists of 13 residues. V lost 3 bases to trimming and J lost 5 bases; unmatched junction nucleotides: 3. This CDR3 reads CASSLGQSYGYTF. CDR3 nucleotides: TGTGCCAGCAGTTTGGGACAGTCATATGGCTACACCTTC.

This clone was observed at least ten times. CDR3 nucleotides: TGCAGCGTTGAAGCGCTCGGGACAGGGAAGGGCAATGAGCAGTTCTTC. It translates to CSVEALGTGKGNEQFF. This sequence joins TRBV29-1 and TRBJ2-1, with 9 bases that match TRBD1. This CDR3 has 16 amino acids. The J segment lost 6 bases and the V segment lost 1 base, leaving 10 bases of the junction unmatched. CDR1 SQVTM and CDR2 ANQGSEA come from the germline V gene.

This clone was picked up one time. The chain couples TRBV30 to TRBJ2-1, with 7 bases aligning to TRBD2. Looked up from germline, CDR1 is GTSNPN and CDR2 is SVGIG (reference sequence). J gave up 4 bases and V 6 bases, and 9 bases lay outside the gene matches. The CDR3 is 14 amino acids. The CDR3 nucleotides are TGTGCCTGTATAGCTGTCGGGGGGTACAATGAGCAGTTCTTC. Encoded protein: CACIAVGGYNEQFF.

The chain carries TRBV28 and TRBJ2-7; D may match TRBD1 or TRBD2 (5 bases each). Germline CDR1 MDHEN, CDR2 SYDVKM. CDR3 length: 15 residues. Trimming left V 8 bases short and J 1 base short, with 18 bases between. CDR3 sequence (DNA): TGTGCCAGCCGGGGTGCAGGGTTGGGGTCCTACGAGCAGTACTTC. The encoded protein is CASRGAGLGSYEQYF.

V and J are TRBV10-3 and TRBJ1-2; TRBD1 agrees at 9 bases. Looked up from germline, CDR1 is ENHRY and CDR2 is SYGVKD. V lost 3 bases and J lost 2; bases outside the gene matches: 7. The CDR3 spans 16 residues. The CDR3 DNA follows: TGTGCCATCAGTGAAATCGGAGGACAGGGGAACTATGGCTACACCTTC. This translates into CAISEIGGQGNYGYTF.

The chain links TRBV28 to TRBJ2-3, with TRBD1 as a possible D gene (5 bases). Looked up from germline, CDR1 is MDHEN and CDR2 is SYDVKM. The V and J ends lost 5 bases and 2 bases respectively, with 14 bases between them. This CDR3 region has 15 residues. The CDR3 protein is CASSPQPDTTDTQYF. The DNA for the CDR3 is TGTGCCAGCAGTCCACAACCGGACACCACAGATACGCAGTATTTT.

The gene calls are TRBV28 and TRBJ2-1; TRBD2 agrees at 10 bases. In germline, CDR1 is MDHEN, CDR2 SYDVKM. The CDR3 has 17 amino acids. With V trimmed by 7 bases and J by 2 bases, 11 bases remained unmatched. The CDR3 sequence is CASIGASGRFTYNEQFF. The CDR3 nucleotides read TGTGCCAGCATTGGGGCTAGCGGGAGATTTACCTACAATGAGCAGTTCTTC.

This clone was detected a few times. V and J are TRBV7-2 and TRBJ1-2; unclear D gene. The CDR3 covers 18 residues. The V gene's germline CDR1 is SGHTA and CDR2 FQGNSA. Trimming took off 7 bases at V and 3 bases at J, with 27 bases between the two ends. The CDR3 DNA reads as TGTGCCAGCACCCCGAGGGCAGATATCTTCCCATATGACTATGGCTACACCTTC. Protein: CASTPRADIFPYDYGYTF. The variable domain in full, completed from reference TRBV7-2 and TRBJ1-2, reads GAGVSQSPSNKVTEKGKDVELRCDPISGHTALYWYRQSLGQGLEFLIYFQGNSAPDKSGLPSDRFSAERTGGSVSTLTIQRTQQEDSAVYLCASTPRADIFPYDYGYTFGSGTRLTVV.

The chain links TRBV2 to TRBJ2-1; D perhaps matches TRBD2 (7 bases). V was trimmed by 4 bases and J by 15 bases, leaving 37 bases between them. Germline V gene sequence: CDR1 SNHLY, CDR2 FYNNEI. This CDR3 region has 19 residues. In DNA, the CDR3 is TGTGCCAGCAGTGGCCGGGATTCTCGCGGGGGCGACTATTTCGTGAAGCTGTTCTTC. Translated: CASSGRDSRGGDYFVKLFF.

CDR3 in amino acids: CASSIARGLTDTQYF. In DNA, the CDR3 is TGTGCCAGTAGTATAGCCAGGGGACTCACAGATACGCAGTATTTT. J is TRBJ2-3 and V is TRBV19; D possibly matches TRBD1 or TRBD2 (6 bases each). Germline V gene lookup returns CDR1 LNHDA and CDR2 SQIVND (reference sequence). The CDR3 covers 15 residues. The V end was cut by 1 base, the J end by 2 bases, with 10 bases between.

V and J are TRBV18 and TRBJ1-3; D not resolved. CDR1 and CDR2 (germline): KGHSH, LQKENI. V dropped 2 bases and J dropped 4 bases, with 9 bases sitting between them. The CDR3 covers 14 residues. The CDR3: CASSPVYRGNTIYF. Here the CDR3 DNA reads TGTGCCAGCTCACCAGTCTACCGAGGAAACACCATATATTTT.

V and J are TRBV6-5 and TRBJ1-3; TRBD1 aligns across 11 bases. V shed 6 bases, J shed 7 bases, and the junction held 8 bases outside the gene matches. The CDR3 covers 15 residues. The germline gives CDR1 MNHEY, CDR2 SVGAGI. Here the CDR3 DNA reads TGTGCCAGCAGCCGAGGACAGGGGGCGACCAACACCATATATTTT. It yields the protein CASSRGQGATNTIYF.

V and J are TRBV7-9 and TRBJ1-5; D remains ambiguous. The CDR3 loop spans 13 amino acids. V was clipped by 2 bases and J by 7 bases, with 9 bases between them. The germline CDR1 and CDR2 sequences are SEHNR and FQNEAQ (reference sequence). CDR3 amino acids: CASSLSVRQPQHF. CDR3 in DNA: TGTGCCAGCAGCTTATCAGTCCGGCAGCCCCAGCATTTT.

In this sample, this clone turned up many times. The chain employs TRBV20-1 and TRBJ2-1; D is unresolved. CDR1 is DFQATT and CDR2 is SNEGSKA in the germline V gene (reference sequence). Trimming cost V 3 bases and J 3 bases, with 3 bases left between them. This CDR3 has 11 residues. The CDR3 nucleotides read TGCAGTGCTAGTAACTACAATGAGCAGTTCTTC. Protein: CSASNYNEQFF.